The following is a T cell receptor (beta chain) sequence with its context. CDR1 and CDR2 (germline): MDHEN, SYDVKM. This CDR3 is 17 amino acids long. The V gene lost 5 bases and the J gene lost 4 bases, with 21 bases spanning the gap. Using its own MiXCR run on the 5' RACE reads, TCRdb lists one record per CDR3 protein. The sample records under 150,000 distinct CDR3 sequences, over 9% being singletons. The sample's time point: blood at routine non-recurrence follow-up after resection. Whole RNA, which was extracted from tumor, nontumor lung tissue or frozen PBMC, was sequenced without any cell sorting. This sample stems from a study of spatial heterogeneity in lung cancer.

This receptor was taken from a male donor with early-stage non-small cell lung cancer. The sample in question was PBMCs, obtained at follow-up. The rearrangement links TRBV28 to TRBJ1-3; maybe TRBD1 (6 bases). The CDR3 DNA reads TGTGCCAGCAGTCAACCGGGACAATGGACGGGAGGAAACACCATATATTTT. Translated, it gives CASSQPGQWTGGNTIYF.